One sample yielded the 21 T cell receptor beta chains listed below, sequenced in a study of multiple sclerosis patients with progressive multifocal leukoencephalopathy. Noted time point: before natalizumab initiation. Method: immunoSEQ multiplex PCR; TCRdb's copy keeps in-frame clones and lacks some. The table has about 32,000 clones, 92% seen once. The sequenced sample consisted of PBMCs. These TCRs come from a man between 25 and 39 years old with multiple sclerosis.

This chain joins TRBV15 and TRBJ2-2; D is unclear. With 0 bases removed from V and 1 base from J, the gap between germline ends came to 6 bases. This CDR3 has 15 residues. CDR1 is LNHNV and CDR2 is YYDKDF in the germline V gene (reference sequence). CDR3 sequence reads: CATSRDLKNTGELFF. CDR3 in DNA: TGTGCCACCAGCAGAGATCTGAAGAACACCGGGGAGCTGTTTTTT.

The V call is TRBV6-5, the J call TRBJ1-4; 10 bases fit TRBD1. This CDR3 has 14 amino acids. Germline lookup yields CDR1 MNHEY and CDR2 SVGAGI. The ends lost 6 bases at V and 7 bases at J; junction bases unmatched: 5. CDR3 DNA: TGTGCCAGCAGGACAGGGGGCGCCGGTGAAAAACTGTTTTTT. Translating it yields CASRTGGAGEKLFF.

V usage is TRBV19 and J usage is TRBJ1-1, with 7 positions matching TRBD1. The CDR3 covers 15 residues. The V gene's germline CDR1 is LNHDA and CDR2 SQIVND (reference sequence). Losses at the gene ends were 3 bases for V and 1 base for J; bases not matched to a gene: 5. CDR3 loop: CASSIYRGANTEAFF. The CDR3 nucleotides read TGTGCCAGTAGTATCTACAGGGGCGCGAACACTGAAGCTTTCTTT.

V is TRBV29-1 and J is TRBJ1-2; D is uncertain. CDR3 size: 15 residues. V was clipped by 7 bases and J by 9 bases, with 27 bases between them. Germline V gene sequence: CDR1 SQVTM, CDR2 ANQGSEA. The CDR3 region is CSADTVSTGSYSYTF. In DNA form, the CDR3 reads TGCAGCGCTGATACCGTCTCGACGGGGAGTTATAGCTACACCTTC.

The chain joins TRBV18 to TRBJ1-1; the match to TRBD1 covers 8 bases. The junction had 13 bases not matched to a gene; V was cut back by 3 bases and J by 7 bases. From germline, CDR1 is KGHSH and CDR2 LQKENI. This CDR3 spans 16 amino acids. The CDR3 DNA sequence: TGTGCCAGCTCACCGTCGGACAGGGCGAGGATCATTGAAGCTTTCTTT. Protein product: CASSPSDRARIIEAFF.

This chain connects TRBV30 to TRBJ1-1; TRBD1 might be the D (5 bases). Germline CDR1 and CDR2: GTSNPN and SVGIG (reference sequence). With 2 bases removed from V and 1 base from J, the gap between germline ends came to 20 bases. The CDR3 length is 17 residues. CDR3 DNA: TGTGCCTGGAGTCAACGGGTATACAGGATAGGGAACACTGAAGCTTTCTTT. Its translation is CAWSQRVYRIGNTEAFF. The full variable domain, completed using reference TRBV30 and TRBJ1-1, is SQTIHQWPATLVQPVGSPLSLECTVEGTSNPNLYWYRQAAGRGLQLLFYSVGIGQISSEVPQNLSASRPQDRQFILSSKKLLLSDSGFYLCAWSQRVYRIGNTEAFFGQGTRLTVV.

This clone appeared a single time. The chain employs TRBV9 and TRBJ2-1; maybe TRBD2 (6 bases). CDR3 size: 15 residues. The ends were cut back, 5 bases at V and 3 bases at J, with 15 bases in the middle. CDR1 and CDR2 (germline): SGDLS, YYNGEE. CDR3 coding DNA: TGTGCCAGCAGTCTTTTTAGCGGAGACTACAATGAGCAGTTCTTC. Translation gives CASSLFSGDYNEQFF.

The chain carries TRBV5-8 and TRBJ1-2; tentative D call: TRBD1 (6 bases). This CDR3 is built from 15 residues. In germline, CDR1 is SGHTS, CDR2 YDEGEE. The V and J ends lost 5 bases and 4 bases respectively, with 18 bases between them. CDR3 DNA: TGTGCCAGCAGGTATTATTACAGGGACTCCTATGGCTACACCTTC. It specifies CASRYYYRDSYGYTF.

The chain has TRBV9 and TRBJ2-7, with D uncertain. The V end lost 0 bases, the J end lost 7 bases, and 11 bases lay between the germline ends. Germline V gene lookup returns CDR1 SGDLS and CDR2 YYNGEE. The CDR3 runs to 13 residues. The CDR3, as DNA: TGTGCCAGCAGCGTAGGTGTGGGAAGGGAGCAGTACTTC. This codes for CASSVGVGREQYF.

This sequence joins TRBV7-9 and TRBJ2-7; D call uncertain. CDR1 and CDR2 (germline): SEHNR, FQNEAQ (reference sequence). Trimming removed 0 bases from V and 5 bases from J, with 11 bases in between. The CDR3 extends over 14 amino acids. CDR3 DNA: TGTGCCAGCAGCTTAGCGTTGGCTGAGGACGAGCAGTACGTC. It yields the protein CASSLALAEDEQYV.

The V and J genes are TRBV5-4 and TRBJ2-3, with 7 positions matching TRBD2. J lost 4 bases, V lost 1 base, and 9 bases had no gene match. Germline V gives CDR1 SGHNT, CDR2 YYREEE (reference sequence). The CDR3 is 16 residues long. DNA for the CDR3: TGTGCCAGCAGCTTGTATGGCGGGAGACCCGCAGATACGCAGTATTTT. Residues: CASSLYGGRPADTQYF.

This chain uses TRBV30 with TRBJ2-1; weak D call: TRBD1 (5 bases). Germline V gene sequence: CDR1 GTSNPN, CDR2 SVGIG (reference sequence). Trimming removed 5 bases at V and 5 bases at J, with 16 bases between. The CDR3 has 14 amino acids. CDR3 protein: CAWGHRMLDNEQFF. CDR3 coding DNA: TGTGCCTGGGGACACAGGATGCTGGACAATGAGCAGTTCTTC.

This clone appeared a few times. The CDR3 bases are TGTGCCAGCAGCCCGGGACTAGGTGGGGGAAATGAGCAGTTCTTC. Translated, it gives CASSPGLGGGNEQFF. The gene calls are TRBV5-6 and TRBJ2-1; 8 positions match TRBD2. J lost 7 bases, V lost 4 bases, and 10 bases had no gene match. In germline, CDR1 is SGHDT, CDR2 YYEEEE. CDR3 length: 15 residues.

The chain has TRBV20-1 and TRBJ1-2; no clear D. The V end was cut by 3 bases, the J end by 0 bases, with 2 bases between. The length of the CDR3 is 11 residues. The V gene's germline CDR1 is DFQATT and CDR2 SNEGSKA (reference sequence). Written as DNA, the CDR3 is TGCAGTGCTAGGACTAACTATGGCTACACCTTC. Translation gives CSARTNYGYTF.

This chain connects TRBV19 to TRBJ2-5; 7 bases align to TRBD2. V gave up 4 bases and J gave up 5 bases; unmatched junction bases: 4. This CDR3 has 13 residues. In germline, CDR1 is LNHDA, CDR2 SQIVND (reference sequence). Here the CDR3 reads CASSKGRAETQYF. The DNA of the CDR3 is TGTGCCAGTAGTAAGGGGAGGGCGGAGACCCAGTACTTC.

The chain couples TRBV6-5 to TRBJ2-1; 9 bases map to TRBD2. Germline lookup yields CDR1 MNHEY and CDR2 SVGAGI. There are 15 residues in the CDR3. Trimming removed 6 bases from V and 5 bases from J; junction bases left unmatched: 8. The CDR3 loop reads CASSSWAGGHNEQFF. As DNA, the CDR3 is TGTGCCAGCAGCTCCTGGGCGGGAGGGCACAATGAGCAGTTCTTC.

The chain combines TRBV29-1 with TRBJ2-3; possibly TRBD1 or TRBD2 for D (5 bases each). CDR1 is SQVTM, CDR2 ANQGSEA, per germline. V was cut by 0 bases and J by 2 bases, with 12 bases left in between. This CDR3 contains 15 residues. The DNA of the CDR3 is TGCAGCGTTGAAGATCGGGGCTGGAACACAGATACGCAGTATTTT. Translated: CSVEDRGWNTDTQYF.

This chain uses TRBV11-2 with TRBJ2-7, with D possibly TRBD1 on 5 matching bases. The ends were cut back, 1 base at V and 4 bases at J, with 14 bases in the middle. CDR1 and CDR2 from the germline V gene are SGHAT and FQNNGV. The CDR3 is 15 residues long. The DNA for the CDR3 is TGTGCCAGCAGCTTAGTTTCCCAGGGATCGTACGAGCAGTACTTC. It translates to CASSLVSQGSYEQYF. The full variable domain, its missing parts supplied by reference TRBV11-2 and TRBJ2-7, is EAGVAQSPRYKIIEKRQSVAFWCNPISGHATLYWYQQILGQGPKLLIQFQNNGVVDDSQLPKDRFSAERLKGVDSTLKIQPAKLEDSAVYLCASSLVSQGSYEQYFGPGTRLTVT.

The V call is TRBV5-1, the J call TRBJ2-1; 15 bases are shared with TRBD2. V lost 3 bases and J lost 2; bases outside the gene matches: 12. This CDR3 spans 20 amino acids. The germline V gene has CDR1 SGHRS and CDR2 YFSETQ. CDR3 amino acids: CASSSPGLAGGPGTYNEQFF. Here the CDR3 DNA reads TGCGCCAGCAGCTCGCCCGGACTAGCGGGAGGGCCGGGGACCTACAATGAGCAGTTCTTC. The full variable domain, completed using reference TRBV5-1 and TRBJ2-1, is KAGVTQTPRYLIKTRGQQVTLSCSPISGHRSVSWYQQTPGQGLQFLFEYFSETQRNKGNFPGRFSGRQFSNSRSEMNVSTLELGDSALYLCASSSPGLAGGPGTYNEQFFGPGTRLTVL.

This rearrangement joins TRBV6-5 to TRBJ1-5, with D perhaps TRBD1 (5 bases). The CDR3 spans 15 residues. V was clipped by 0 bases and J by 7 bases, with 13 bases between them. Germline loops: CDR1 MNHEY, CDR2 SVGAGI. CDR3 DNA: TGTGCCAGCAGTTACTCCCGAGGGGCCACACAGCCCCAGCATTTT. Its translation: CASSYSRGATQPQHF.

The chain combines TRBV19 with TRBJ2-4; a weak D match, TRBD2 (5 bases). Trimming pared 5 bases from V and 7 bases from J, leaving 12 bases between. There are 13 residues in the CDR3. Germline CDR1 is LNHDA and CDR2 is SQIVND (reference sequence). The CDR3 reads CASSLGRANIQYF. The CDR3 nucleotides are TGTGCCAGTAGTCTGGGGAGAGCGAACATTCAGTACTTC.